The T cell receptor (beta chain) described here comes from a study of T cell repertoires in ileal Crohn's disease. Concerning this clone itself: The antigen remains undetermined.

The assay was immunoSEQ multiplex PCR, and TCRdb's table has in-frame clones only and misses some. The sample carries about 410 clones, less than 98% recorded once. The study's findings and limits: Compared with non-smokers, active smokers at surgery showed more clonal expansions.

The germline V and J ends were trimmed by 4 bases and 0 bases, with 14 bases remaining between them. CDR1 and CDR2 from the germline V gene are SGHTS and YDEGEE. This CDR3 spans 15 amino acids. Sequencing used ileal tissue. This sequence joins TRBV5-8 and TRBJ2-7, with D possibly matching TRBD2 (5 bases). The TCR sequence derives from an adult with Crohn's disease. CDR3 DNA sequence: TGTGCCAGCAGCCCTGGACTTCTCAGCTCCTACGAGCAGTACTTC. Its translation: CASSPGLLSSYEQYF.